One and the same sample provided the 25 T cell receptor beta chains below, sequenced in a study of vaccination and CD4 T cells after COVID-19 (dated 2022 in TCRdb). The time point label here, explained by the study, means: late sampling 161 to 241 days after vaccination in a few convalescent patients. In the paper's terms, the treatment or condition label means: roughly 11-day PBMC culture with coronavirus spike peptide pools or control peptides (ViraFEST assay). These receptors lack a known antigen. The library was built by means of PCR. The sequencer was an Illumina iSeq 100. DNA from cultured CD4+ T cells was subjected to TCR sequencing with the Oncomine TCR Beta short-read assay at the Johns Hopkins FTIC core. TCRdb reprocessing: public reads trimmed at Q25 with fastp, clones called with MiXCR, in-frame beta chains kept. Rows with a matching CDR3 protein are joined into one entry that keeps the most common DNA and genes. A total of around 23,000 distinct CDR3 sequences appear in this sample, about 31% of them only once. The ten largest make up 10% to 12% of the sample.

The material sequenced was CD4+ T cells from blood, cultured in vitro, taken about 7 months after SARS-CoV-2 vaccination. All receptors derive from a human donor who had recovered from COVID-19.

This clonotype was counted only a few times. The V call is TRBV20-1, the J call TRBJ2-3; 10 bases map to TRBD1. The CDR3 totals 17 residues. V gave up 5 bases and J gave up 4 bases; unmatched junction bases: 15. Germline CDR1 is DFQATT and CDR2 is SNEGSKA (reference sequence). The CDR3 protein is CSAGSGRQGAGADTQYF. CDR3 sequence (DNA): TGCAGTGCTGGGAGCGGCCGACAGGGGGCGGGTGCAGATACGCAGTATTTT.

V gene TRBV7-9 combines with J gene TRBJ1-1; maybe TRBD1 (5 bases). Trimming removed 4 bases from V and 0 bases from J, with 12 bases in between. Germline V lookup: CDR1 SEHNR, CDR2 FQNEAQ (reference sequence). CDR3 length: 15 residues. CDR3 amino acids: CASSWGDSLNTEAFF. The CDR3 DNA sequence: TGTGCCAGCAGCTGGGGAGACAGTTTGAACACTGAAGCTTTCTTT.

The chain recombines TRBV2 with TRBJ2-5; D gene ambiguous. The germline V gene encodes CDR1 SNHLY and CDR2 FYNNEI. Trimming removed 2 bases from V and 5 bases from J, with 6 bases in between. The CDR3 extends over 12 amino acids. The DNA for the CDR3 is TGTGCCAGCAGTGAATTCCCGGAGACCCAGTACTTC. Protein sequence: CASSEFPETQYF.

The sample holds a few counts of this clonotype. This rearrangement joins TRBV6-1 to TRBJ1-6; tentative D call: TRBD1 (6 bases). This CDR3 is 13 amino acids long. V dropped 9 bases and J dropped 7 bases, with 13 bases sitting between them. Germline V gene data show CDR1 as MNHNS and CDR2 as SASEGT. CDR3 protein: CASAGTRNSPLHF. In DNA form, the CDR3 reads TGTGCCAGTGCCGGGACACGGAATTCACCCCTCCACTTT.

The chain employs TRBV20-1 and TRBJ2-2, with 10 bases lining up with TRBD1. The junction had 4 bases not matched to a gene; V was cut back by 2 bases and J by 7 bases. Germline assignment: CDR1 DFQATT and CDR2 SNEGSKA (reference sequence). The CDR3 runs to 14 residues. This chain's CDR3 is CSARRQGAGGELFF. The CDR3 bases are TGCAGTGCTAGACGACAGGGGGCCGGCGGGGAGCTGTTTTTT.

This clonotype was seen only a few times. The DNA of the CDR3 is TGTGCCAGCAGGCCAGGGACGTCGGACACTGAAGCTTTCTTT. Protein product: CASRPGTSDTEAFF. The chain couples TRBV6-4 to TRBJ1-1; D is possibly TRBD1 (5 bases). CDR1 and CDR2 from the germline V gene are MRHNA and SNTAGT. Trimming took 6 bases from V and 3 from J, leaving 14 bases between them. The CDR3 length is 14 residues.

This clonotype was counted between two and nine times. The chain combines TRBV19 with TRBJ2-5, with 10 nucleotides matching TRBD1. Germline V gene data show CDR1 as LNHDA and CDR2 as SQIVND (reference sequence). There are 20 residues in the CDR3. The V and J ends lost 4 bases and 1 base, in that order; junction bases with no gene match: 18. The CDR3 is CASSTYLGQGRTRTQETQYF. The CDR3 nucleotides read TGTGCCAGTAGTACCTACCTGGGACAGGGGCGCACCCGAACCCAAGAGACCCAGTACTTC.

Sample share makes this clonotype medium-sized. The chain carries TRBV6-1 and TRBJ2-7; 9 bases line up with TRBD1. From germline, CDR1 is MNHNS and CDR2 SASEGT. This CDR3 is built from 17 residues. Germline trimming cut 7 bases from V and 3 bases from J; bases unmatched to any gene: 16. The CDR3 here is CASTKSVTGTGNYEQYF. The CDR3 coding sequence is TGTGCCAGCACTAAATCCGTAACCGGGACAGGGAACTACGAGCAGTACTTC.

The CDR3 protein is CASSRPQRGENEQFF. The CDR3 DNA sequence: TGTGCCAGCAGTCGACCCCAGCGGGGTGAGAATGAGCAGTTCTTC. The J gene is TRBJ2-1, the V gene TRBV27, with 7 bases lining up with TRBD2. The CDR3 has 15 amino acids. With 5 bases clipped from V and 7 bases from J, the junction kept 11 bases outside the gene matches. Germline V gives CDR1 MNHEY, CDR2 SMNVEV (reference sequence).

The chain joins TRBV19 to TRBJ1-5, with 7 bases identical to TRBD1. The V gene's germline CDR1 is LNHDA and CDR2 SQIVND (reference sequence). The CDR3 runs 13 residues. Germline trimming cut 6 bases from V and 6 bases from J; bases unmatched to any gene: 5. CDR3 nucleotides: TGTGCCAGTAGCCCCGACAGGGTTCAGCCCCAGCATTTT. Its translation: CASSPDRVQPQHF.

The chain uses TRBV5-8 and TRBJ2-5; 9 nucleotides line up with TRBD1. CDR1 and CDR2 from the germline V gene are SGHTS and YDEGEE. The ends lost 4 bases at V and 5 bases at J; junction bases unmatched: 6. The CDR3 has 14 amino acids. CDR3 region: CASSQDRGRETQYF. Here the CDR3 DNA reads TGTGCCAGCAGCCAAGACAGGGGGAGGGAGACCCAGTACTTC.

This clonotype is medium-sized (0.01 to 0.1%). DNA of the CDR3: TGTGCCAGCTCACCACTGGGAGCGGGAGGTCAAGAGACCCAGTACTTC. It specifies CASSPLGAGGQETQYF. The chain has TRBV18 and TRBJ2-5; 9 nucleotides match TRBD2. The CDR3 is made up of 16 amino acids. Germline V gene sequence: CDR1 KGHSH, CDR2 LQKENI. V was clipped by 1 base and J by 2 bases; unmatched bases: 5.

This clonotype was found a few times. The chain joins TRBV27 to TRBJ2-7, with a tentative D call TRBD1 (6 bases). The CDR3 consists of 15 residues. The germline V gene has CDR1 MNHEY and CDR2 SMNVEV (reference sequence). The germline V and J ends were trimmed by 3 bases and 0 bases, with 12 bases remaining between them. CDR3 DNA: TGTGCCAGCAGTTTTAAAGACAGGCCCTCCTACGAGCAGTACTTC. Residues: CASSFKDRPSYEQYF.

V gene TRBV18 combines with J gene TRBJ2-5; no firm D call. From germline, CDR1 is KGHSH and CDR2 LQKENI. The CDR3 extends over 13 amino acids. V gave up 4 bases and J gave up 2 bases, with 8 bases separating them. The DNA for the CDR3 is TGTGCCAGCTCACTTAACCAACAAGAGACCCAGTACTTC. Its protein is CASSLNQQETQYF.

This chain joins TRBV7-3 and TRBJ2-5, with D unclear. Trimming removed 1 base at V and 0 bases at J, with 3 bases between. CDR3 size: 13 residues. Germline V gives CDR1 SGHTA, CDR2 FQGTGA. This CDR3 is CASSLSHQETQYF. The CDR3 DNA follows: TGTGCCAGCAGCTTAAGTCACCAAGAGACCCAGTACTTC.

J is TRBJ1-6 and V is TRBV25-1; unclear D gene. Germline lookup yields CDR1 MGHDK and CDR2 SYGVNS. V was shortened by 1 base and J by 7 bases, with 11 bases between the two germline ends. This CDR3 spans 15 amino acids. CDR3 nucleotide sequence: TGTGCCAGCAGTGAATGGGCAGGTGGAAATTCACCCCTCCACTTT. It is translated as CASSEWAGGNSPLHF.

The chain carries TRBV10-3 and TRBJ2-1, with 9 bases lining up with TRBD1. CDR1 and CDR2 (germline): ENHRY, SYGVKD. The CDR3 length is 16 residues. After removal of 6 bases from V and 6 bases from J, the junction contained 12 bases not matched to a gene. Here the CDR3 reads CAIRPSQGAQLNEQFF. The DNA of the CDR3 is TGTGCCATCAGACCCTCACAGGGGGCGCAACTCAATGAGCAGTTCTTC.

CDR3 nucleotide sequence: TGTGCCAGCACCCCCCAGGACAGGGCGGGCTATGGCTACACCTTC. This gives the protein CASTPQDRAGYGYTF. V and J are TRBV7-2 and TRBJ1-2; 8 nucleotides line up with TRBD1. The CDR3 is made up of 15 amino acids. The V and J ends lost 7 bases and 4 bases, in that order; junction bases with no gene match: 11. The germline gives CDR1 SGHTA, CDR2 FQGNSA.

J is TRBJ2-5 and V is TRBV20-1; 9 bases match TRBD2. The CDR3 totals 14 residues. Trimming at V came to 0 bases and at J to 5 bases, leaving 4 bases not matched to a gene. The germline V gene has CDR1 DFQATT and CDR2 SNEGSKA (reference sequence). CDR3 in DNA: TGCAGTGCTAGAGATCGGGCGGGAGGGGAGACCCAGTACTTC. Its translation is CSARDRAGGETQYF.

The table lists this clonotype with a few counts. As DNA, the CDR3 is TGTGCCAGCAGCTTAGAGCGGGAGGATACGCAGTATTTT. This gives the protein CASSLEREDTQYF. The rearrangement uses TRBV7-2 and TRBJ2-3; 8 bases match TRBD2. Trimming cost V 1 base and J 6 bases; bases outside gene matches: 0. This CDR3 spans 13 amino acids. Germline lookup yields CDR1 SGHTA and CDR2 FQGNSA.

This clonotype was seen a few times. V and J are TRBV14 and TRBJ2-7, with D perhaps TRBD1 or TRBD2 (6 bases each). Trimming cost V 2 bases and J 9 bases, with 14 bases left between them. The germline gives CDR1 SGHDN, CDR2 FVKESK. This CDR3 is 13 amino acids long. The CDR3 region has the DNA TGTGCCAGCAGCCAATCGGGGGCATTACGGCAGTACTTC. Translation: CASSQSGALRQYF.

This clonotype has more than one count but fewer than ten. The DNA for the CDR3 is TGCAGTGCCGTAGCGGGAGGGTTGTATGAGCAGTTCTTC. Translated: CSAVAGGLYEQFF. V usage is TRBV20-1 and J usage is TRBJ2-1; 11 nucleotides agree with TRBD2. Trimming at V came to 6 bases and at J to 8 bases, leaving 6 bases not matched to a gene. Germline lookup yields CDR1 DFQATT and CDR2 SNEGSKA (reference sequence). CDR3 length: 13 amino acids.

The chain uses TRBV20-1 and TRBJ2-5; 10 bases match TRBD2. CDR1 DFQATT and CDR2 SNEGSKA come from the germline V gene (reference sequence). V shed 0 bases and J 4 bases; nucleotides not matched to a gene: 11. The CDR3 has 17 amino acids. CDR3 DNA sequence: TGCAGTGCTAGAGATTTCAAGCGGGGGGGTCTCGGAGAGACCCAGTACTTC. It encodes CSARDFKRGGLGETQYF.

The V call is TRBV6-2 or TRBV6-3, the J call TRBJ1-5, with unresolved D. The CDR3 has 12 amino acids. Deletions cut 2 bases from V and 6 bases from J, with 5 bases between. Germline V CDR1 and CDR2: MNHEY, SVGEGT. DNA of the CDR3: TGTGCCAGCAGTTACGGTGGTCAGCCCCAGCATTTT. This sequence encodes CASSYGGQPQHF.

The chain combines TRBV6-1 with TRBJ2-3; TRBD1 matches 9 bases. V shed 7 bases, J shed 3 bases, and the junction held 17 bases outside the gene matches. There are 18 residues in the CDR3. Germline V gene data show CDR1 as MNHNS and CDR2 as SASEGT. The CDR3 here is CASNTDHSKGQGTDTQYF. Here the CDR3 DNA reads TGTGCCAGCAACACAGACCACTCGAAGGGACAGGGAACAGATACGCAGTATTTT.